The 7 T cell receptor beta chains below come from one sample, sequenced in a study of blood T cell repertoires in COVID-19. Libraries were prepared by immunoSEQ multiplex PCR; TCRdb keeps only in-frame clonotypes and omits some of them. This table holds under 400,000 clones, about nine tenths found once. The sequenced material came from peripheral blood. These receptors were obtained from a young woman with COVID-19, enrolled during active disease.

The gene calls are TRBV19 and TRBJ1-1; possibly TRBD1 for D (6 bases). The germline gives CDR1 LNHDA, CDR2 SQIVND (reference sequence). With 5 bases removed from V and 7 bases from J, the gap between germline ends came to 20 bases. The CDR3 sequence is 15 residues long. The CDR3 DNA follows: TGTGCCAGTAGTTCCCTCGGGGTGTTGGACAGTGAAGCTTTCTTT. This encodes CASSSLGVLDSEAFF.

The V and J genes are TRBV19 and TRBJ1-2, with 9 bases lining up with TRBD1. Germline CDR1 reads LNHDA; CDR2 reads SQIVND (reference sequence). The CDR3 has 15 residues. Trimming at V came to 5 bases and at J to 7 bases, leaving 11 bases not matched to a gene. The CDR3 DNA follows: TGTGCCAGTAGTCCGGGACAGGGAGGAATGGGTGGCTACACCTTC. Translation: CASSPGQGGMGGYTF.

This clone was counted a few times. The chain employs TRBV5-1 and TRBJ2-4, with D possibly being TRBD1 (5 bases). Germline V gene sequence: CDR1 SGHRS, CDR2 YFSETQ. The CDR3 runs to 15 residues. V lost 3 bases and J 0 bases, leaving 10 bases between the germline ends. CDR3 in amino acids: CASSSGHRAKNIQYF. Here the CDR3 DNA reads TGCGCCAGCAGCTCTGGACACCGAGCCAAAAACATTCAGTACTTC.

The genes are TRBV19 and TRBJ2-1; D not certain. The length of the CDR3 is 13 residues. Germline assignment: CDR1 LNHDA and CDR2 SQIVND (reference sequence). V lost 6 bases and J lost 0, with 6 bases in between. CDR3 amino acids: CASSRSSYNEQFF. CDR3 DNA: TGTGCCAGTAGCCGGAGCTCCTACAATGAGCAGTTCTTC.

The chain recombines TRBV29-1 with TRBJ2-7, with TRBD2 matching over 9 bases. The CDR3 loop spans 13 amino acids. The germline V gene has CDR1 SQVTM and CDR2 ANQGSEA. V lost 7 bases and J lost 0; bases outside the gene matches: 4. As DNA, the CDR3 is TGCAGCGGCGGGGGGGGGAGCTCCTACGAGCAGTACTTC. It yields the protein CSGGGGSSYEQYF.

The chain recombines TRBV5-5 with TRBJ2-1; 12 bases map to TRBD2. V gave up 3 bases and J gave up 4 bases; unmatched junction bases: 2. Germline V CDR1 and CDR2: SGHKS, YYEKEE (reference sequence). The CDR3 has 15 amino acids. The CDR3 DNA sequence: TGTGCCAGCAGCTCCGGGACTAGCGGGTACAATGAGCAGTTCTTC. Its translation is CASSSGTSGYNEQFF.

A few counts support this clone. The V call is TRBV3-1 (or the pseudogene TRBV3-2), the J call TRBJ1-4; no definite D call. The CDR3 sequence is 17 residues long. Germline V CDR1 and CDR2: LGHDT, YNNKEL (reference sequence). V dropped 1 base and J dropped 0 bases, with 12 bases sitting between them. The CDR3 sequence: CASSQAWASTTNEKLFF. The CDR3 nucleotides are TGTGCCAGCAGCCAAGCCTGGGCTTCCACAACTAATGAAAAACTGTTTTTT.